The source of this T cell receptor beta chain is a study of T cell responses to AZD1222 COVID-19 vaccine (dated by TCRdb to 2020 to 2023). Broadly, across the study: TCR sequencing was performed for some 250 trial participants, of whom roughly 200 were given two doses of AZD1222 and around 26 were given two doses of MenACWY control vaccine. Trial participants were enrolled into age subgroups of 18-55, 56-69 and 70-plus years, which contained 148, 28 and 57 TCR-sequenced participants, respectively. Beyond this particular receptor, the publication reports: Reportedly, close to half of the unique spike-specific TCRs recognized epitopes lying outside the regions that are mutated in the B.1.351 and B.1.1.7 variants. The 56-69-year group was small, and its depth increase did not reach significance, likely because of low power. Vaccine-associated CD4 TCRs spanned the whole spike protein, with dominant responses in regions 160-218 and 743-854. Participants were mostly white British, with more females than males. The authors suggested clonal diversity may have been underestimated. After two AZD1222 doses, both the breadth and the depth of spike-specific TCRs were significantly higher than at day 0 and than in MenACWY recipients. Because no day 14 peak-response samples were available, the repertoires could be characterized only after the peak T cell response. Conclusions about previously exposed vaccinees are limited because only 5 or 6 AZD1222 recipients were SARS-CoV-2 seropositive at baseline.

With regard to this clone: It lacks a known antigen. No base-level quality is on record; no much larger clone is a single base apart.

Trimming costs V 8 bases and J 4 bases, and their ends lie 18 bases apart. Measured from the cysteine to the phenylalanine, the CDR3 is 15 residues long. CDR3 DNA only is kept here, 45 bases in frame from base 1. CDR1 and CDR2, per the germline V gene (reference sequence), are SEHNR and FQNEAQ. The CDR3 regions of human TCRbeta chains were analyzed by immunosequencing. In the authors' own workflow: TCRs in the repertoires were matched against a reference library of SARS-CoV-2-specific TCRs that had been generated with the MIRA antigen-specificity platform. Breadth was defined as the fraction of unique TCRs that were SARS-CoV-2-associated. Depth was defined as the fraction of total T cells that were SARS-CoV-2-associated. Using the MIRA data, each spike-specific TCR was assigned both to the spike region to which the TCR was reactive and to a CD4 or CD8 class. Log10-transformed breadth and depth values were compared by one-way ANOVA with Sidak's multiple comparisons tests. TCRdb holds this immuneACCESS table with in-frame rearrangements only. Some clones are missing; in checked studies, unresolved V genes explain under half, and the rest has no known cause. That table is the source of V, J and clone size, and D and trimming were worked out from the DNA. This sample is represented by more than 120,000 clones; roughly 86% of them were singletons. The top ten hold approximately 4.7% of the sample.

This specimen's time point label, per the study, means: about 28 days (+/-7) after the second vaccine dose. AZD1222 recipients with second doses at about 4 weeks or about 12 weeks were pooled, because spike-specific TCR depth and breadth did not differ between schedules. Vaccinee samples came from UK trials COV001 and COV002, including a single-blind randomized controlled phase 2/3 trial of AZD1222 (ChAdOx1 nCoV-19) in healthy adults. For TCRbeta chain sequencing, PBMC samples from trial participants were taken at day 0 and at day 28 after the second dose. Sequences were derived from peripheral blood, sampled 28 days after the second AZD1222 dose. The rearrangement combines TRBV7-9 with TRBJ2-1, with the D call perhaps TRBD1 or TRBD2, each one matching 7 bases. The clonotype originates from an adult who received the AZD1222 COVID-19 vaccine. The sequenced DNA is TGTGCCAGCGGGAGGGGGCAGGGGTTTTACAATGAGCAGTTCTTC. Its product reads: CASGRGQGFYNEQFF.